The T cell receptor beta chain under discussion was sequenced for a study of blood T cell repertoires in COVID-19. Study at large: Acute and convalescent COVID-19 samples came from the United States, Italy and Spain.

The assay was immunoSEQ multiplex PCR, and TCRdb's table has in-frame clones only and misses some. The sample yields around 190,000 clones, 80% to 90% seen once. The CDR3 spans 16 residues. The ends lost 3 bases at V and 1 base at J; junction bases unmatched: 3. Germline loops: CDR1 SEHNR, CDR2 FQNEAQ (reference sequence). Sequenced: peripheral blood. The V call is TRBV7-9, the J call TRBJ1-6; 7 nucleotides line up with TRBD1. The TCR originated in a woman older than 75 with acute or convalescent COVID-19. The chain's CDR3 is CASSLDRFSYNSPLHF. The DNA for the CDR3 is TGTGCCAGCAGCTTGGACAGGTTTTCCTATAATTCACCCCTCCACTTT.